One and the same sample provided the 32 T cell receptor beta chains below, sequenced in a study of CD8 T cells in Susac syndrome. An amount of RNA that ranged from about 0.45 to 1 ug was reverse transcribed with random hexamers. TCRdb redid the calling of the immunoSEQ multiplex PCR reads with MiXCR, one entry per CDR3 protein. The data show more than 120,000 distinct CDR3 sequences, around 94% seen once. Sequencing was carried out using CD4+ T cells from PBMCs. Every receptor here comes from a human donor in good health.

This chain connects TRBV5-4 to TRBJ2-7; 7 nucleotides align to TRBD1. Germline V gives CDR1 SGHNT, CDR2 YYREEE (reference sequence). The CDR3 sequence is 13 residues long. V dropped 4 bases and J dropped 6; count of bases not matched to a gene: 7. The CDR3 region is CASSEGAPGEQYF. The CDR3 region has the DNA TGTGCCAGCAGCGAGGGGGCTCCAGGCGAGCAGTACTTC. The whole variable domain, filled in from reference TRBV5-4 and TRBJ2-7, reads ETGVTQSPTHLIKTRGQQVTLRCSSQSGHNTVSWYQQALGQGPQFIFQYYREEENGRGNFPPRFSGLQFPNYSSELNVNALELDDSALYLCASSEGAPGEQYFGPGTRLTVT.

The chain carries TRBV6-6 and TRBJ2-1; TRBD1 matches 7 bases. The CDR3 consists of 13 residues. From germline, CDR1 is MNHNY and CDR2 SVGAGI (reference sequence). The V segment lost 5 bases and the J segment 10 bases; nucleotides outside the gene matches: 8. The CDR3 loop is CASSPIGGREQFF. CDR3 in DNA: TGTGCCAGCAGTCCGATAGGGGGCCGGGAGCAGTTCTTC.

The J gene is TRBJ2-7, the V gene TRBV28; D is ambiguous. CDR3 length equals 11 residues. Germline V gives CDR1 MDHEN, CDR2 SYDVKM. Trimming took off 8 bases at V and 2 bases at J, with 7 bases between the two ends. CDR3 sequence: CASGNTYEQYF. The DNA for the CDR3 is TGTGCCAGCGGTAACACCTACGAGCAGTACTTC.

This sequence joins TRBV4-2 and TRBJ2-1; D uncertain. The CDR3 consists of 16 residues. The germline V gene has CDR1 LGHNA and CDR2 YNFKEQ. V lost 0 bases and J 2 bases, leaving 11 bases between the germline ends. The CDR3 sequence is CASSQDLAGAYNEQFF. Here the CDR3 DNA reads TGTGCCAGCAGCCAAGACCTGGCAGGTGCCTACAATGAGCAGTTCTTC.

The rearrangement links TRBV19 to TRBJ1-1; D might be TRBD1 (5 bases). Per the germline V gene, CDR1 is LNHDA and CDR2 is SQIVND (reference sequence). This CDR3 has 12 amino acids. The germline V and J ends were trimmed by 7 bases and 10 bases, with 16 bases remaining between them. The CDR3 loop reads CASTQRGLVAFF. The CDR3 bases are TGTGCCAGTACCCAAAGGGGTCTTGTAGCTTTCTTT.

V gene TRBV5-4 combines with J gene TRBJ1-1; weak D call: TRBD1 (5 bases). Trimming removed 1 base from V and 7 bases from J, with 11 bases in between. The CDR3 contains 13 residues. From germline, CDR1 is SGHNT and CDR2 YYREEE (reference sequence). CDR3 amino acids: CASSLSEGIEAFF. In DNA form, the CDR3 reads TGTGCCAGCAGCTTGTCGGAGGGGATTGAAGCTTTCTTT.

The rearrangement uses TRBV6-1 and TRBJ2-1; the match to TRBD2 covers 10 bases. Germline V gene data show CDR1 as MNHNS and CDR2 as SASEGT. The CDR3 spans 17 residues. Trimming removed 6 bases from V and 0 bases from J; junction bases left unmatched: 8. CDR3: CASSLNSGGSSYNEQFF. The CDR3 coding sequence is TGTGCCAGCAGCCTAAATAGCGGGGGGAGCTCCTACAATGAGCAGTTCTTC.

This chain uses TRBV5-1 with TRBJ2-3; 9 bases line up with TRBD1. There are 15 residues in the CDR3. Germline CDR1 and CDR2: SGHRS and YFSETQ. With 3 bases clipped from V and 8 bases from J, the junction kept 10 bases outside the gene matches. The CDR3 spells CASSYFRDRVGTQYF. CDR3 nucleotide sequence: TGCGCCAGCAGCTATTTCCGGGACAGGGTTGGTACGCAGTATTTT.

This clonotype was seen just once. V and J are TRBV5-1 and TRBJ2-7, with 11 bases matching TRBD1. Germline trimming cut 2 bases from V and 6 bases from J; bases unmatched to any gene: 10. Germline V CDR1 and CDR2: SGHRS, YFSETQ. The CDR3 extends over 16 amino acids. The DNA of the CDR3 is TGCGCCAGCAGCTTCTCTCCGGGACAGGGGGTTGGCGAGCAGTACTTC. Translated: CASSFSPGQGVGEQYF.

The rearrangement joins TRBV15 to TRBJ2-4; no reliable D call. Trimming stripped 0 bases from V and 5 bases from J, with 11 bases between. In germline, CDR1 is LNHNV, CDR2 YYDKDF (reference sequence). The CDR3 has 15 residues. The CDR3 sequence: CATSRDLRRENIQYF. The CDR3 DNA reads TGTGCCACCAGCAGAGATTTGAGACGTGAAAACATTCAGTACTTC.

This clonotype has a handful of counts. This chain connects TRBV2 to TRBJ2-7, with D unresolved. Germline CDR1 reads SNHLY; CDR2 reads FYNNEI. V lost 3 bases to trimming and J lost 0 bases, with 9 bases between them. The CDR3 totals 14 residues. CDR3 amino acids: CASSEYRSSYEQYF. CDR3 bases: TGTGCCAGCAGTGAGTACAGATCCTCCTACGAGCAGTACTTC.

The chain is built from TRBV12-3 or TRBV12-4 and TRBJ1-2; D is undetermined. This CDR3 is built from 13 residues. Trimming cost V 3 bases and J 0 bases, with 5 bases left between them. As DNA, the CDR3 is TGTGCCAGCAGTTTTCAGGCTAACTATGGCTACACCTTC. Translated, it gives CASSFQANYGYTF.

The rearrangement links TRBV18 to TRBJ2-3, with D perhaps matching TRBD1 (6 bases). The germline V and J ends were trimmed by 3 bases and 4 bases, with 11 bases remaining between them. CDR1 KGHSH and CDR2 LQKENI come from the germline V gene. CDR3 length: 14 residues. The CDR3 loop is CASSPGRGPDTQYF. The CDR3 DNA is TGTGCCAGCTCACCGGGCAGGGGTCCAGATACGCAGTATTTT.

The chain combines TRBV10-3 with TRBJ1-2; D uncertain. V gave up 4 bases and J gave up 8 bases, with 11 bases separating them. The CDR3 has 12 amino acids. Per germline, CDR1 ENHRY and CDR2 SYGVKD. CDR3 in amino acids: CAISAVDSGYTF. CDR3 DNA: TGTGCCATCAGTGCAGTTGATTCGGGCTACACCTTC.

The chain's CDR3 is CASSLNPTAGRGNEQFF. The CDR3 nucleotides are TGTGCCAGCAGCTTAAACCCCACCGCGGGAAGGGGCAATGAGCAGTTCTTC. This chain links TRBV13 with TRBJ2-1, with TRBD2 as a possible D gene (6 bases). The CDR3 loop spans 17 amino acids. Trimming stripped 2 bases from V and 6 bases from J, with 20 bases between. Germline CDR1 PRHDT, CDR2 FYEKMQ (reference sequence).

This chain connects TRBV7-9 to TRBJ1-2; D gene ambiguous. Looked up from germline, CDR1 is SEHNR and CDR2 is FQNEAQ (reference sequence). The V end was cut by 4 bases, the J end by 5 bases, with 8 bases between. This CDR3 has 12 residues. The CDR3 nucleotides read TGTGCCAGCAGCTCCATAAGTTATGGCTACACCTTC. This codes for CASSSISYGYTF.

CDR3 protein: CASRKGSATGELFF. For the CDR3, the DNA is TGTGCCAGCAGAAAAGGGAGTGCAACCGGGGAGCTGTTTTTT. The chain uses TRBV7-2 and TRBJ2-2, with TRBD2 as a possible D gene (5 bases). V was shortened by 6 bases and J by 5 bases, with 13 bases between the two germline ends. Germline values: CDR1 SGHTA, CDR2 FQGNSA. The CDR3 has 14 residues.

The rearrangement uses TRBV5-1 and TRBJ1-1; a possible D gene is TRBD1 (5 bases). The germline V gene encodes CDR1 SGHRS and CDR2 YFSETQ. V lost 4 bases to trimming and J lost 1 base, with 11 bases between them. The CDR3 contains 14 residues. In DNA form, the CDR3 reads TGCGCCAGCAGCCCCCCGACAGCGAACACTGAAGCTTTCTTT. Translating it yields CASSPPTANTEAFF.

The J gene is TRBJ2-1, the V gene TRBV11-2, with D perhaps TRBD1 (6 bases). The V gene lost 1 base and the J gene lost 6 bases, with 19 bases spanning the gap. This CDR3 comprises 17 residues. The germline V gene encodes CDR1 SGHAT and CDR2 FQNNGV. DNA for the CDR3: TGTGCCAGCAGCTTAGGTATGTGGTCAGGGACATCCAATGAGCAGTTCTTC. It is translated as CASSLGMWSGTSNEQFF.

The V call is TRBV12-3 or TRBV12-4, the J call TRBJ2-7; D gene ambiguous. The CDR3 loop spans 13 amino acids. Trimming cost V 3 bases and J 6 bases, with 12 bases left between them. Here the CDR3 reads CASSLRTPPEQYF. The CDR3 DNA reads TGTGCCAGCAGTTTGAGGACCCCCCCCGAGCAGTACTTC.

The rearrangement uses TRBV21-1 and TRBJ2-5; the D call of TRBD1 is as the table states it, not checked on the DNA. TRBV21-1 is termed a pseudogene. The CDR3 sequence is 14 residues long. The CDR3 is CASTPGQGDETQYF. The CDR3 DNA is TGTGCCAGCACCCCGGGACAGGGTGACGAGACCCAGTACTTC.

The CDR3 protein is CASSWGFAPSGANVLTF. The CDR3 region has the DNA TGTGCCAGCAGCTGGGGATTTGCCCCCTCTGGGGCCAACGTCCTGACTTTC. This chain links TRBV5-4 with TRBJ2-6; D gene uncertain. The CDR3 runs 17 residues. Trimming took off 3 bases at V and 0 bases at J, with 13 bases between the two ends. The germline CDR1 and CDR2 sequences are SGHNT and YYREEE (reference sequence). The whole variable domain, filled in from reference TRBV5-4 and TRBJ2-6, reads ETGVTQSPTHLIKTRGQQVTLRCSSQSGHNTVSWYQQALGQGPQFIFQYYREEENGRGNFPPRFSGLQFPNYSSELNVNALELDDSALYLCASSWGFAPSGANVLTFGAGSRLTVL.

The chain couples TRBV5-1 to TRBJ2-3, with D perhaps TRBD1 (5 bases). CDR1 and CDR2 from the germline V gene are SGHRS and YFSETQ. The germline V and J ends were trimmed by 0 bases and 1 base, with 9 bases remaining between them. CDR3 length: 15 residues. The CDR3 sequence: CASSLGRAGTDTQYF. The CDR3 DNA follows: TGCGCCAGCAGCTTGGGCAGGGCGGGCACAGATACGCAGTATTTT.

The rearrangement links TRBV7-2 to TRBJ1-1; possibly TRBD1 for D (5 bases). Trimming shortened V by 5 bases and J by 5 bases, and 15 bases separated the two germline ends. The CDR3 length is 14 residues. Germline V gives CDR1 SGHTA, CDR2 FQGNSA. CDR3 protein: CASSLGPRRTEAFF. The DNA of the CDR3 is TGTGCCAGCAGCCTGGGACCCCGGCGGACTGAAGCTTTCTTT.

The gene calls are TRBV12-5 and TRBJ1-4; no definite D call. CDR1 and CDR2 from the germline V gene are LGHNT and FRNRAP. Trimming took 1 base from V and 7 from J, leaving 10 bases between them. The CDR3 totals 14 residues. CDR3 nucleotides: TGTGCTAGTGGTTTGGGTGGGAGTGGTGAAAAACTGTTTTTT. Translated, it gives CASGLGGSGEKLFF.

V is TRBV20-1 and J is TRBJ1-1; D unresolved. The V end was cut by 2 bases, the J end by 0 bases, with 10 bases between. Per the germline V gene, CDR1 is DFQATT and CDR2 is SNEGSKA (reference sequence). This CDR3 has 14 amino acids. The CDR3 loop reads CSARKVSVNTEAFF. CDR3 coding DNA: TGCAGTGCTAGAAAAGTTTCAGTGAACACTGAAGCTTTCTTT.

The chain is built from TRBV7-9 and TRBJ1-2; tentatively, D is TRBD1 (5 bases). Germline values: CDR1 SEHNR, CDR2 FQNEAQ (reference sequence). CDR3 length: 13 amino acids. V was shortened by 6 bases and J by 8 bases, with 16 bases between the two germline ends. The chain's CDR3 is CASSSGLLGGYTF. In DNA form, the CDR3 reads TGTGCCAGCAGTTCGGGACTTCTCGGGGGCTACACCTTC.

This sequence joins TRBV18 and TRBJ1-3; a possible D gene is TRBD1 (6 bases). Germline values: CDR1 KGHSH, CDR2 LQKENI. V dropped 8 bases and J dropped 6 bases, with 20 bases sitting between them. The CDR3 consists of 15 residues. CDR3 coding DNA: TGTGCCAGCCAAAAGACAGGACCCTCTCAAAACACCATATATTTT. Its translation: CASQKTGPSQNTIYF.

The chain employs TRBV15 and TRBJ2-2; D is unclear. Trimming took 1 base from V and 5 from J, leaving 11 bases between them. The CDR3 totals 15 residues. Germline assignment: CDR1 LNHNV and CDR2 YYDKDF (reference sequence). CDR3 sequence reads: CATSRVVGLTGELFF. In DNA, the CDR3 is TGTGCCACCAGCAGAGTAGTGGGCTTAACCGGGGAGCTGTTTTTT. Full variable domain (missing parts from reference TRBV15 and TRBJ2-2): DAMVIQNPRYQVTQFGKPVTLSCSQTLNHNVMYWYQQKSSQAPKLLFHYYDKDFNNEADTPDNFQSRRPNTSFCFLDIRSPGLGDTAMYLCATSRVVGLTGELFFGEGSRLTVL.

The chain employs TRBV5-5 and TRBJ1-2; D unclear. Germline V CDR1 and CDR2: SGHKS, YYEKEE (reference sequence). Deletions cut 4 bases from V and 6 bases from J, with 13 bases between. The CDR3 runs to 13 residues. For the CDR3, the DNA is TGTGCCAGCAGCCGGGTGGATGCCGATGGCTACACCTTC. Translation: CASSRVDADGYTF.

The chain links TRBV7-2 to TRBJ1-1; a weak D match, TRBD1 (5 bases). V gave up 2 bases and J gave up 1 base, with 17 bases separating them. The CDR3 is 17 residues long. Germline CDR1 is SGHTA and CDR2 is FQGNSA. CDR3 sequence (DNA): TGTGCCAGCAGCTTATTCGCTGGGGGGGGATCGAACACTGAAGCTTTCTTT. Translation gives CASSLFAGGGSNTEAFF.

The chain employs TRBV29-1 and TRBJ2-2, with unresolved D. The germline gives CDR1 SQVTM, CDR2 ANQGSEA. The CDR3 contains 10 residues. The V end was cut by 5 bases, the J end by 7 bases, with 5 bases between. This chain's CDR3 is CSVWNGELFF. The CDR3 DNA reads as TGCAGCGTTTGGAACGGGGAGCTGTTTTTT.